The rows below give T cell receptor beta chains drawn from one sample of a study of blood T cell repertoires in COVID-19. Method: immunoSEQ multiplex PCR; TCRdb's copy keeps in-frame clones and lacks some. The sample holds about 280,000 clones, around 80% seen once. The sequenced sample consisted of PBMCs or T cells enriched from blood (not recorded which). The receptors stem from a man aged 35-49 years who had been exposed to COVID-19. CDR3s include the opening cysteine and the closing phenylalanine or tryptophan. Not every row has a clone size; where given, it reads once, few, many or a size class.

v_call: TRBV7-9
j_call: TRBJ2-1
clone_size: few
cdr3_aa: CASSHLDPKKNNEQFF

v_call: TRBV3-1/TRBV3-2
j_call: TRBJ2-7
clone_size: NA
cdr3_aa: CASSLTGTEYEQYF

v_call: TRBV4-1
j_call: TRBJ2-7
clone_size: NA
cdr3_aa: CASSQEPTTGIGSYEQYF

v_call: TRBV2
j_call: TRBJ2-3
clone_size: few
cdr3_aa: CASRRAADTQYF

v_call: TRBV14
j_call: TRBJ2-1
clone_size: NA
cdr3_aa: CASSQGRRGEQFF

v_call: TRBV2
j_call: TRBJ2-7
clone_size: once
cdr3_aa: CASSEAGRGGSYEQYF

v_call: TRBV13
j_call: TRBJ2-3
clone_size: NA
cdr3_aa: CASSSPVGLAVTDTQYF

v_call: TRBV19
j_call: TRBJ2-2
clone_size: NA
cdr3_aa: CASNVAGLSPTGRELFF

v_call: TRBV11-3
j_call: TRBJ1-1
clone_size: NA
cdr3_aa: CASSSTIRGQTEAFF

v_call: TRBV7-8
j_call: TRBJ1-4
clone_size: NA
cdr3_aa: CASSLDRNGKLFF

v_call: TRBV5-1
j_call: TRBJ2-1
clone_size: once
cdr3_aa: CASSLGDIYNEQFF

v_call: TRBV9
j_call: TRBJ2-3
clone_size: NA
cdr3_aa: CASSDVVDTQYF

v_call: TRBV18
j_call: TRBJ2-7
clone_size: NA
cdr3_aa: CASSPDYRAREQYF

v_call: TRBV11-2
j_call: TRBJ1-5
clone_size: NA
cdr3_aa: CASSLGTAYRGNQPQHF

v_call: TRBV2
j_call: TRBJ2-7
clone_size: NA
cdr3_aa: CASTQDNYEQYF

v_call: TRBV12-3/TRBV12-4
j_call: TRBJ2-1
clone_size: NA
cdr3_aa: CASSPGVNEQFF

v_call: TRBV18
j_call: TRBJ2-7
clone_size: NA
cdr3_aa: CASSPGLRGGEQYF

v_call: TRBV10-3
j_call: TRBJ1-1
clone_size: NA
cdr3_aa: CATQGGGGSLEAFF

v_call: TRBV15
j_call: TRBJ1-1
clone_size: NA
cdr3_aa: CATSRGTAREAFF

v_call: TRBV3-1/TRBV3-2
j_call: TRBJ1-3
clone_size: NA
cdr3_aa: CASSRQGKSAGNTIYF

v_call: TRBV5-1
j_call: TRBJ2-3
clone_size: NA
cdr3_aa: CASSLISVTDTQYF

v_call: TRBV5-6
j_call: TRBJ2-1
clone_size: many
cdr3_aa: CASSLTGTGTVNEQFF